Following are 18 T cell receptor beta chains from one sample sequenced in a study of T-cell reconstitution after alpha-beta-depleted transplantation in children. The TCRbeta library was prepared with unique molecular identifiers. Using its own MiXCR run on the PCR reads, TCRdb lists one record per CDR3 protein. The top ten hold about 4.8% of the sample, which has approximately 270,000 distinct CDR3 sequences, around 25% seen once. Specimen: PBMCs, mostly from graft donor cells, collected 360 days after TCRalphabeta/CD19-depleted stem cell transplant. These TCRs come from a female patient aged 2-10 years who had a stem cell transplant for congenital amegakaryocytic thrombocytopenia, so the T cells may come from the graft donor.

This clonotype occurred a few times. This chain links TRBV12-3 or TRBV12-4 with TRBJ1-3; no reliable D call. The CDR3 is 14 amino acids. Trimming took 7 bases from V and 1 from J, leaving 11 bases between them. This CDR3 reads CASNWGISGNTIYF. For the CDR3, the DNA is TGTGCCAGCAATTGGGGAATATCTGGAAACACCATATATTTT.

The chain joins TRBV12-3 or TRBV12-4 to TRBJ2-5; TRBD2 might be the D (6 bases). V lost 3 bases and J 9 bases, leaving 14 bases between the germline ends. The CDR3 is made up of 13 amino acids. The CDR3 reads CASSFGHPGAQYF. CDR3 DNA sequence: TGTGCCAGCAGTTTTGGACACCCGGGGGCCCAGTACTTC.

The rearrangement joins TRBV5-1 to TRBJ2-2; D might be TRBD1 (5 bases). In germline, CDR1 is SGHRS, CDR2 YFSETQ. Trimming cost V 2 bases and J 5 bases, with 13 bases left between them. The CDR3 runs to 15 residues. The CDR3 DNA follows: TGCGCCAGCAGCTTAAGGGCAGGGTCAACCGGGGAGCTGTTTTTT. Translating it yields CASSLRAGSTGELFF.

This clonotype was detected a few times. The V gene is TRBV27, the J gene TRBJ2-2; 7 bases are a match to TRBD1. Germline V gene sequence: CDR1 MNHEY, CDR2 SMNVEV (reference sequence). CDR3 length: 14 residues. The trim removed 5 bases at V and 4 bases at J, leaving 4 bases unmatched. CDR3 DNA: TGTGCCAGCAGTCCGGGACAGTTCACCGGGGAGCTGTTTTTT. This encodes CASSPGQFTGELFF.

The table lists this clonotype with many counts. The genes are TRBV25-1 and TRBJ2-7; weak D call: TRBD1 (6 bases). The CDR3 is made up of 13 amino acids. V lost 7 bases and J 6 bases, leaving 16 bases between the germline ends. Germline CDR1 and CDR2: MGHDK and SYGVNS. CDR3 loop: CASTLGQIPEQYF. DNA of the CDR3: TGTGCCAGCACCCTCGGACAGATCCCCGAGCAGTACTTC.

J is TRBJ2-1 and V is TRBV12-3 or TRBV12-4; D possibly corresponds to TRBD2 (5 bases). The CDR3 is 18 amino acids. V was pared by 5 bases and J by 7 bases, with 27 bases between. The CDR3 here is CASSLARLTFTGGNEQFF. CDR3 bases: TGTGCCAGCAGTCTCGCCCGGCTGACTTTTACTGGCGGGAATGAGCAGTTCTTC.

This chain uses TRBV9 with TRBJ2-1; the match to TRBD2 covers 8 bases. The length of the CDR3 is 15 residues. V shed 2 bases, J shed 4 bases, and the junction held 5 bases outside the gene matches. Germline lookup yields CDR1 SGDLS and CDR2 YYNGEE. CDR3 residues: CASSVVSGGYNEQFF. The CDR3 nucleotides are TGTGCCAGCAGCGTGGTAAGCGGGGGTTACAATGAGCAGTTCTTC.

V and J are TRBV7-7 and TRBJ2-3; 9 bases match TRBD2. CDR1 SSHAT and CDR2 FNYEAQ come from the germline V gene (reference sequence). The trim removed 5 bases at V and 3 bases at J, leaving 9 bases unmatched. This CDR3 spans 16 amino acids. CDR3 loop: CASSLGAGGPTDTQYF. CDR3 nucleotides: TGTGCCAGCAGCCTGGGGGCGGGAGGGCCAACAGATACGCAGTATTTT.

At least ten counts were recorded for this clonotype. CDR3 bases: TGCAGCGTTGTGGTATTCTCCTACGAGCAGTACTTC. Translating it yields CSVVVFSYEQYF. The V and J genes are TRBV29-1 and TRBJ2-7, with D unclear. Looked up from germline, CDR1 is SQVTM and CDR2 is ANQGSEA. This CDR3 is built from 12 residues. V gave up 4 bases and J gave up 0 bases, with 7 bases separating them.

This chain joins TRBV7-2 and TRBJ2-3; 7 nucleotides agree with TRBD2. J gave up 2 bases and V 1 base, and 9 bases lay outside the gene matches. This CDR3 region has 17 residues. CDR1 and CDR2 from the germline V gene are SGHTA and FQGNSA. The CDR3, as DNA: TGTGCCAGCAGCTTAGTGTCGGGACTACTGACCACAGATACGCAGTATTTT. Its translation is CASSLVSGLLTTDTQYF.

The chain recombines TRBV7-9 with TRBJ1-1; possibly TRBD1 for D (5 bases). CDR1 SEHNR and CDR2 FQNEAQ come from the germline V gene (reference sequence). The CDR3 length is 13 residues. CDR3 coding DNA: TGTAGCCCTAATTTTGGGGCCTTGAGTGGAGCTTTCTTT. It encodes CSPNFGALSGAFF.

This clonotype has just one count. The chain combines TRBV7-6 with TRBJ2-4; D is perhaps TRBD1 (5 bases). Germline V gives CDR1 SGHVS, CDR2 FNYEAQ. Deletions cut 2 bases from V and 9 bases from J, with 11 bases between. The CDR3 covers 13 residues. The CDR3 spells CASSLTQGAIQYF. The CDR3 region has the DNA TGTGCCAGCAGCTTAACCCAGGGTGCCATTCAGTACTTC.

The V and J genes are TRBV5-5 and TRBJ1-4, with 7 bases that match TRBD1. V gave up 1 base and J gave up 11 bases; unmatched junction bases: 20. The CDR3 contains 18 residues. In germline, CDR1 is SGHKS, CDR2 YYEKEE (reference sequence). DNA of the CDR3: TGTGCCAGCAGCTTGATTACCCTAAGGACAGGCAGTGCCACCAAACTGTTTTTT. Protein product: CASSLITLRTGSATKLFF.

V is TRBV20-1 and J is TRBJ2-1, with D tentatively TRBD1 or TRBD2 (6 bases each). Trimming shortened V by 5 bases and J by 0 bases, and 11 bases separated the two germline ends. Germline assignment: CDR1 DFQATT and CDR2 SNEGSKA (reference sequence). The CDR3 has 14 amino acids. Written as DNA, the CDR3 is TGCAGTGCTGCGGGACACGGCTCCTACAATGAGCAGTTCTTC. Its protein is CSAAGHGSYNEQFF.

Here the CDR3 reads CSARLTGRSYEQYF. The DNA of the CDR3 is TGCAGTGCTAGACTGACAGGGAGGTCCTACGAGCAGTACTTC. The J gene is TRBJ2-7, the V gene TRBV20-1; D is possibly TRBD1 (7 bases). The CDR3 length is 14 residues. Germline assignment: CDR1 DFQATT and CDR2 SNEGSKA (reference sequence). Trimming removed 2 bases from V and 1 base from J, with 12 bases in between.

The CDR3 loop is CASSVSGTPINEQFF. CDR3 DNA: TGTGCCAGCAGCGTGAGCGGGACTCCAATTAATGAGCAGTTCTTC. The chain couples TRBV9 to TRBJ2-1, with TRBD2 matching over 7 bases. The V gene's germline CDR1 is SGDLS and CDR2 YYNGEE. Trimming at V came to 2 bases and at J to 7 bases, leaving 9 bases not matched to a gene. This CDR3 is built from 15 residues.

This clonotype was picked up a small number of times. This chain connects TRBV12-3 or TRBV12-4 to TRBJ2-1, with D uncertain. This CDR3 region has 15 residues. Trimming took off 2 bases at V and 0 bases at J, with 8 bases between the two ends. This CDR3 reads CASSLWAGSYNEQFF. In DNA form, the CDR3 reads TGTGCCAGCAGTTTATGGGCTGGCTCCTACAATGAGCAGTTCTTC.

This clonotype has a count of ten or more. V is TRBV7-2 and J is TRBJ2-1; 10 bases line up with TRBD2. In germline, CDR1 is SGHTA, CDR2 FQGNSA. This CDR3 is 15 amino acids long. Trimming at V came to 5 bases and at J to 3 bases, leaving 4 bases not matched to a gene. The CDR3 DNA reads TGTGCCAGCAGCCGTAGCGGGGGGTTCTACAATGAGCAGTTCTTC. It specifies CASSRSGGFYNEQFF.